Listed here are 9 T cell receptor beta chains from one sample, sequenced in a study of blood T cell repertoires in COVID-19. The protocol was immunoSEQ multiplex PCR, while the TCRdb copy is restricted to in-frame clones and leaves out a portion. The sample lists over 250,000 clones, under 90% seen once, with 4.1% in the top ten. Sequencing was done on a sample of PBMCs or T cells enriched from blood (not recorded which). These receptors originate from a man aged 30-40 years with acute COVID-19.

The chain has TRBV5-1 and TRBJ1-4, with 7 bases aligning to TRBD1. CDR3 length: 15 residues. Germline V gene lookup returns CDR1 SGHRS and CDR2 YFSETQ. V dropped 4 bases and J dropped 3; count of bases not matched to a gene: 6. The CDR3 loop is CASSGTGTANEKLFF. In nucleotides, the CDR3 is TGCGCCAGCAGCGGGACCGGGACAGCTAATGAAAAACTGTTTTTT.

The chain is built from TRBV27 and TRBJ1-1, with D tentatively TRBD1 (5 bases). Germline CDR1 MNHEY, CDR2 SMNVEV (reference sequence). Trimming removed 5 bases from V and 1 base from J, with 14 bases in between. The CDR3 extends over 15 amino acids. CDR3: CASSIGTQGNTEAFF. The CDR3 DNA reads as TGTGCCAGCAGTATCGGGACTCAGGGGAACACTGAAGCTTTCTTT.

This clone was recorded a few times. V gene TRBV7-9 combines with J gene TRBJ1-4; 8 bases agree with TRBD1. V lost 2 bases, J lost 5 bases, and 4 bases stayed unmatched. This CDR3 has 15 residues. Germline V gene data show CDR1 as SEHNR and CDR2 as FQNEAQ (reference sequence). CDR3 amino acids: CASSLLAGGNEKLFF. The CDR3, as DNA: TGTGCCAGCAGCTTATTGGCAGGGGGCAATGAAAAACTGTTTTTT.

The rearrangement links TRBV19 to TRBJ1-3; 9 nucleotides agree with TRBD1. The V and J ends lost 7 bases and 3 bases, in that order; junction bases with no gene match: 7. CDR3 length: 15 residues. Looked up from germline, CDR1 is LNHDA and CDR2 is SQIVND (reference sequence). The CDR3 DNA reads as TGTGCCAGTATCCGGACAGGGGATTATGGAAACACCATATATTTT. It translates to CASIRTGDYGNTIYF.

A few counts support this clone. The chain has TRBV6-6 and TRBJ2-5; D may match TRBD1 or TRBD2 (5 bases each). Per germline, CDR1 MNHNY and CDR2 SVGAGI (reference sequence). This CDR3 region has 12 residues. V lost 5 bases and J 5 bases, leaving 9 bases between the germline ends. CDR3 nucleotides: TGTGCCAGCAGTCAGGGAGCGGAGACCCAGTACTTC. This encodes CASSQGAETQYF.

This sequence joins TRBV7-9 and TRBJ2-1, with 8 bases that match TRBD1. V gave up 6 bases and J gave up 8 bases; unmatched junction bases: 6. The germline gives CDR1 SEHNR, CDR2 FQNEAQ (reference sequence). The CDR3 is 13 amino acids. The CDR3 loop reads CASSRSGGDEQFF. The CDR3 bases are TGTGCCAGCAGTCGATCAGGGGGCGATGAGCAGTTCTTC.

The V call is TRBV10-3, the J call TRBJ1-1, with 7 bases aligning to TRBD1. The germline CDR1 and CDR2 sequences are ENHRY and SYGVKD. The CDR3 consists of 15 residues. Trimming at V came to 2 bases and at J to 3 bases, leaving 6 bases not matched to a gene. The CDR3 sequence is CAISEPTGKDTEAFF. CDR3 bases: TGTGCCATCAGTGAGCCGACAGGGAAGGACACTGAAGCTTTCTTT.

This clone was seen only a few times. The CDR3 is CASSRENTGELFF. CDR3 nucleotide sequence: TGTGCCAGCAGCAGGGAAAACACCGGGGAGCTGTTTTTT. J is TRBJ2-2 and V is TRBV2; D is perhaps TRBD1 (5 bases). Germline V gene lookup returns CDR1 SNHLY and CDR2 FYNNEI. Trimming pared 6 bases from V and 2 bases from J, leaving 7 bases between. The length of the CDR3 is 13 residues.

This rearrangement joins TRBV9 to TRBJ1-5; no clear D gene. The CDR3 extends over 15 amino acids. Germline V gene data show CDR1 as SGDLS and CDR2 as YYNGEE. V gave up 4 bases and J gave up 1 base, with 12 bases separating them. This CDR3 reads CASSPSGLSNQPQHF. The CDR3 DNA is TGTGCCAGCAGCCCTTCGGGGTTGAGCAATCAGCCCCAGCATTTT.